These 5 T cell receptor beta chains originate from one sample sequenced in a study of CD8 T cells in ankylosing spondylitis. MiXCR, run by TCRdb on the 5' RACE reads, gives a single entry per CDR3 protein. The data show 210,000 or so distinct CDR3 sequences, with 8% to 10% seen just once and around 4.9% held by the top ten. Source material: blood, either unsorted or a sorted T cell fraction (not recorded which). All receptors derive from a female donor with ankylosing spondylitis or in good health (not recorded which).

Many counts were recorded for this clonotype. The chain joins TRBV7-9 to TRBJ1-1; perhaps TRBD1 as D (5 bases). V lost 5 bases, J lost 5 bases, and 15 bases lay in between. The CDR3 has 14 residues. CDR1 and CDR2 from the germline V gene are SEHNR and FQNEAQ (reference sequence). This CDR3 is CASSLSAGWTEAFF. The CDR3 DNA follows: TGTGCCAGCAGCCTTTCAGCAGGGTGGACTGAAGCTTTCTTT.

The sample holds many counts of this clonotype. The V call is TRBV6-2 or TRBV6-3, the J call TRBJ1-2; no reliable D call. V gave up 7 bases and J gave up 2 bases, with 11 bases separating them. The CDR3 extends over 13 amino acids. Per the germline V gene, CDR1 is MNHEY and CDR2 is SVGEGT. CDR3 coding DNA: TGTGCCAGCATGAGACAAACCAACTATGGCTACACCTTC. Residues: CASMRQTNYGYTF.

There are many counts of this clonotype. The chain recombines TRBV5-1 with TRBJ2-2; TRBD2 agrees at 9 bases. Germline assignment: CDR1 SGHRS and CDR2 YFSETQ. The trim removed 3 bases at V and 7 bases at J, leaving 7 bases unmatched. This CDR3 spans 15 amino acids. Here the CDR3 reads CASSSLTSGDGELFF. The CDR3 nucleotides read TGCGCCAGCAGCTCACTGACTAGCGGAGACGGGGAGCTGTTTTTT.

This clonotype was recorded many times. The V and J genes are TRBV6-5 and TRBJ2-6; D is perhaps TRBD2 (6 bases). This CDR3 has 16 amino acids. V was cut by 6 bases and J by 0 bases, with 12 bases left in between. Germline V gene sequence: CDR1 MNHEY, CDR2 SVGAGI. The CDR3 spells CASRDYTHSGANVLTF. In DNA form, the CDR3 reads TGTGCCAGCAGGGACTATACACACTCTGGGGCCAACGTCCTGACTTTC.

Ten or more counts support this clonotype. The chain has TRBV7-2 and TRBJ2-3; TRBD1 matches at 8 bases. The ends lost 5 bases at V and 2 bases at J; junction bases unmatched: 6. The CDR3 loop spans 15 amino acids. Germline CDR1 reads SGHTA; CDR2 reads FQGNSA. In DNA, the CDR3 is TGTGCCAGCAGCGGAACAGGGGGATACACAGATACGCAGTATTTT. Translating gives CASSGTGGYTDTQYF.